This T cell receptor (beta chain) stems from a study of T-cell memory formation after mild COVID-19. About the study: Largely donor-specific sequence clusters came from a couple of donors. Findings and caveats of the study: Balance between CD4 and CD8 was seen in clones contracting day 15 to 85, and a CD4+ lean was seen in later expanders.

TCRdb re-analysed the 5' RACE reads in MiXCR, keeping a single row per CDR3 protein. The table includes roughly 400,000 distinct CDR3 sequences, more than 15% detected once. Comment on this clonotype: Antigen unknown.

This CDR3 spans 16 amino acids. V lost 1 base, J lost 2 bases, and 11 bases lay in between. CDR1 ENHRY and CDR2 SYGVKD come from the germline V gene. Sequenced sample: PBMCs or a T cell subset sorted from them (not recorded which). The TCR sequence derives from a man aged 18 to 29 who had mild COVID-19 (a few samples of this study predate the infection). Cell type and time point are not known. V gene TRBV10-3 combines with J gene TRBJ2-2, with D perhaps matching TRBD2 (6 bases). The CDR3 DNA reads TGTGCCATCAGTGAGTGGGGGGACGGTAACACCGGGGAGCTGTTTTTT. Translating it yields CAISEWGDGNTGELFF.